The 9 T cell receptor beta chains below all came from one sample that was sequenced in a study of T-cell memory formation after mild COVID-19. Via MiXCR, TCRdb re-called the 5' RACE reads, giving one row per CDR3 protein. The sample includes under 200,000 distinct CDR3 sequences, around a tenth of them seen just once. The specimen sequenced was PBMCs or a T cell subset sorted from them (not recorded which). The receptors shown here come from a man in his late teens or twenties who had mild COVID-19 (a few samples of this study predate the infection). Cell type and time point are not known.

Only a few counts were recorded for this clonotype. The chain recombines TRBV18 with TRBJ2-3; D is ambiguous. Germline CDR1 is KGHSH and CDR2 is LQKENI. The CDR3 length is 15 residues. The V and J ends lost 3 bases and 3 bases respectively, with 13 bases between them. CDR3 protein: CASSPLSGLTDTQYF. The CDR3 DNA follows: TGTGCCAGCTCACCGCTCTCCGGGTTAACAGATACGCAGTATTTT.

The V call is TRBV5-4, the J call TRBJ2-5; D is perhaps TRBD2 (6 bases). The V and J ends lost 0 bases and 5 bases respectively, with 11 bases between them. Looked up from germline, CDR1 is SGHNT and CDR2 is YYREEE (reference sequence). CDR3 length equals 14 residues. CDR3 nucleotides: TGTGCCAGCAGCTTGGGGGTTAGCGGCGAGACCCAGTACTTC. This sequence encodes CASSLGVSGETQYF.

This clonotype showed up just a few times. Here the CDR3 DNA reads TGTGCCAGCAGTGAGGAGGGGACCCAGTACTTC. Residues: CASSEEGTQYF. The chain recombines TRBV2 with TRBJ2-5, with D possibly being TRBD2 (6 bases). V was pared by 3 bases and J by 7 bases, with 6 bases between. CDR1 is SNHLY, CDR2 FYNNEI, per germline. This CDR3 region has 11 residues.

The V and J genes are TRBV21-1 and TRBJ2-5; TRBD1 is taken as the D call from the table, unchecked against the DNA. TRBV21-1 is a known pseudogene. CDR3 length: 14 amino acids. The CDR3 DNA reads as TGTGCCGGGGGGGCAGATAGAATCCAAGAGACCCAGTACTTC. As protein: CAGGADRIQETQYF.

The V call is TRBV6-6, the J call TRBJ2-4; TRBD1 matches at 8 bases. The CDR3 has 19 amino acids. With 4 bases clipped from V and 0 bases from J, the junction kept 14 bases outside the gene matches. Germline-derived CDR1 and CDR2 are MNHNY and SVGAGI (reference sequence). This CDR3 is CASSFGHGQGVGAKNIQYF. Here the CDR3 DNA reads TGTGCCAGCAGTTTCGGCCACGGACAGGGTGTGGGAGCCAAAAACATTCAGTACTTC.

The V and J genes are TRBV25-1 and TRBJ1-5, with 7 bases fitting TRBD1. CDR1 and CDR2 from the germline V gene are MGHDK and SYGVNS. The CDR3 totals 17 residues. The V segment lost 1 base and the J segment 9 bases; nucleotides outside the gene matches: 15. The CDR3 bases are TGTGCCAGCAGTGAATCGGCCCTCGGGACAGAACTATTGCCCCAGCATTTT. This codes for CASSESALGTELLPQHF. The full variable domain, in which reference TRBV25-1 and TRBJ1-5 provide the parts outside the CDR3, is EADIYQTPRYLVIGTGKKITLECSQTMGHDKMYWYQQDPGMELHLIHYSYGVNSTEKGDLSSESTVSRIRTEHFPLTLESARPSHTSQYLCASSESALGTELLPQHFGDGTRLSIL.

This clonotype was counted between two and nine times. The J gene is TRBJ2-7, the V gene TRBV7-9; D tentatively reads TRBD1 or TRBD2 (6 bases each). Between the trimmed V and J ends, which lost 1 base and 2 bases, there was a span of 9 bases. The CDR3 totals 14 residues. Germline CDR1 reads SEHNR; CDR2 reads FQNEAQ (reference sequence). The CDR3 DNA reads TGTGCCAGCAGCTTAGGGGGGGCCGCCTACGAGCAGTACTTC. It encodes CASSLGGAAYEQYF.

The chain couples TRBV7-6 to TRBJ2-2, with 9 positions matching TRBD1. J lost 7 bases, V lost 5 bases, and 8 bases had no gene match. The CDR3 runs 15 residues. Germline V CDR1 and CDR2: SGHVS, FNYEAQ. The DNA for the CDR3 is TGTGCCAGCAGCAACTGGGACAGGGTAATCGGGGAGCTGTTTTTT. Amino acid sequence: CASSNWDRVIGELFF.

This clonotype was counted only a few times. The rearrangement links TRBV5-6 to TRBJ2-3; 9 nucleotides agree with TRBD1. V shed 4 bases and J 3 bases; nucleotides not matched to a gene: 6. Germline CDR1 and CDR2: SGHDT and YYEEEE. The CDR3 totals 15 residues. CDR3 loop: CASSQLGQGTDTQYF. The CDR3 DNA is TGTGCCAGCAGCCAACTGGGACAGGGAACAGATACGCAGTATTTT.